One and the same sample provided the 17 T cell receptor beta chains below, sequenced in a study of blood T cell repertoires in COVID-19. Repertoires were generated with immunoSEQ multiplex PCR, while TCRdb's copy carries only in-frame clones and drops some. The data contain about 40,000 clones, roughly 77% of them singletons. Sequenced sample: peripheral blood. These receptors came from a human donor in a cohort sampled during active or convalescent COVID-19. The donor label of this sample is uncertain.

With respect to this clone: One end of the junction does not line up with germline, which may come from a read error. The chain joins TRBV7-7 to TRBJ2-5; D remains ambiguous. CDR3 size: 15 residues. The germline V gene encodes CDR1 SSHAT and CDR2 FNYEAQ (reference sequence). CDR3 DNA sequence: TGTGCTAGCAGCTTAACCGACACACGCCAAGAGACCCAGTACTTC. It yields the protein CASSLTDTRQETQYF.

By share, this clone ranks as medium-sized. V and J are TRBV7-9 and TRBJ2-2; 8 bases line up with TRBD2. CDR1 and CDR2 (germline): SEHNR, FQNEAQ (reference sequence). Trimming cost V 5 bases and J 0 bases; bases outside gene matches: 5. The CDR3 is made up of 16 amino acids. The CDR3 nucleotides read TGTGCCAGCAGCACCACTAGCGGACCGAACACCGGGGAGCTGTTTTTT. Translated: CASSTTSGPNTGELFF.

V gene TRBV5-4 combines with J gene TRBJ2-1; D is unclear. Germline CDR1 is SGHNT and CDR2 is YYREEE (reference sequence). Trimming took 3 bases from V and 2 from J, leaving 18 bases between them. The CDR3 totals 17 residues. The CDR3 loop reads CASSSGSAASAYNEQFF. CDR3 coding DNA: TGTGCCAGCAGCTCGGGTTCTGCGGCTTCAGCCTACAATGAGCAGTTCTTC.

This clone was counted a few times. V and J are TRBV25-1 and TRBJ2-7; 9 positions agree with TRBD1. CDR1 and CDR2 from the germline V gene are MGHDK and SYGVNS. The V and J ends lost 7 bases and 2 bases, in that order; junction bases with no gene match: 3. This CDR3 has 13 residues. The CDR3 is CASIGTGPYEQYF. CDR3 sequence (DNA): TGTGCCAGCATAGGGACAGGGCCCTACGAGCAGTACTTC.

This clone was seen a few times. V is TRBV5-1 and J is TRBJ1-1; possible D gene TRBD1, 5 bases. The CDR3 runs to 14 residues. Trimming took off 0 bases at V and 7 bases at J, with 13 bases between the two ends. CDR1 is SGHRS, CDR2 YFSETQ, per germline. CDR3 sequence: CASSLAVGELEAFF. The CDR3 DNA follows: TGCGCCAGCAGCTTGGCCGTAGGGGAACTTGAAGCTTTCTTT.

The chain has TRBV24-1 and TRBJ1-2; D uncertain. The CDR3 is made up of 14 amino acids. CDR1 and CDR2 (germline): KGHDR, SFDVKD. The V gene lost 3 bases and the J gene lost 4 bases, with 11 bases spanning the gap. CDR3 nucleotide sequence: TGTGCCACCAGTGATCTCCGACGGAGCTATGGCTACACCTTC. Translating gives CATSDLRRSYGYTF.

V and J are TRBV6-5 and TRBJ1-1; TRBD1 agrees at 7 bases. The length of the CDR3 is 11 residues. CDR1 MNHEY and CDR2 SVGAGI come from the germline V gene. After removal of 8 bases from V and 6 bases from J, the junction contained 3 bases not matched to a gene. This CDR3 reads CASLDRAEAFF. CDR3 bases: TGTGCCAGCTTAGACAGGGCTGAAGCTTTCTTT.

This clone is a singleton in its sample. This sequence joins TRBV19 and TRBJ1-2; D is undetermined. V gave up 10 bases and J gave up 4 bases, with 13 bases separating them. The CDR3 runs to 12 residues. The germline V gene encodes CDR1 LNHDA and CDR2 SQIVND (reference sequence). CDR3 coding DNA: TGTGCCACCCCGGGTCCAGCCTATGGCTACACCTTC. Translation: CATPGPAYGYTF.

This clone was counted once. The chain carries TRBV29-1 and TRBJ2-3; tentatively, D is TRBD1 (5 bases). This CDR3 has 14 residues. Trimming removed 6 bases at V and 2 bases at J, with 15 bases between. Germline V CDR1 and CDR2: SQVTM, ANQGSEA. CDR3 coding DNA: TGCAGCGTGACAGACCGGCCCAACACAGATACGCAGTATTTT. Protein: CSVTDRPNTDTQYF.

The rearrangement links TRBV7-2 to TRBJ2-3; TRBD2 matches at 15 bases. Trimming at V came to 3 bases and at J to 6 bases, leaving 4 bases not matched to a gene. Germline CDR1 and CDR2: SGHTA and FQGNSA. CDR3 length: 16 residues. The DNA for the CDR3 is TGTGCCAGCAGCTTGGGACTAGCGGGAGGCCAGGATACGCAGTATTTT. The encoded protein is CASSLGLAGGQDTQYF.

V is TRBV9 and J is TRBJ2-1, with TRBD2 matching 15 bases. CDR3 length: 16 residues. In germline, CDR1 is SGDLS, CDR2 YYNGEE. V was pared by 4 bases and J by 9 bases, with 8 bases of the junction left unmatched. The CDR3 bases are TGTGCCAGCAGCCCCCAGCCGGGACTAGCGGGAGGTGAGCAGTTCTTC. Translated: CASSPQPGLAGGEQFF. The full variable domain, its missing parts supplied by reference TRBV9 and TRBJ2-1, is DSGVTQTPKHLITATGQRVTLRCSPRSGDLSVYWYQQSLDQGLQFLIQYYNGEERAKGNILERFSAQQFPDLHSELNLSSLELGDSALYFCASSPQPGLAGGEQFFGPGTRLTVL.

The V call is TRBV18, the J call TRBJ2-5, with D uncertain. Germline assignment: CDR1 KGHSH and CDR2 LQKENI. The CDR3 is made up of 13 amino acids. Trimming left V 3 bases short and J 2 bases short, with 7 bases between. CDR3 sequence reads: CASSPAQQETQYF. In DNA form, the CDR3 reads TGTGCCAGCTCACCTGCACAGCAAGAGACCCAGTACTTC.

This clone showed up just a few times. The genes are TRBV27 and TRBJ2-1, with D hard to call. Trimming took 6 bases from V and 3 from J, leaving 15 bases between them. Germline values: CDR1 MNHEY, CDR2 SMNVEV (reference sequence). The CDR3 runs 15 residues. CDR3 sequence reads: CASRRIPMGYNEQFF. The DNA for the CDR3 is TGTGCCAGCAGGAGGATCCCGATGGGCTACAATGAGCAGTTCTTC.

This chain links TRBV19 with TRBJ1-5; D not resolved. The V gene lost 3 bases and the J gene lost 6 bases, with 9 bases spanning the gap. The CDR3 has 13 residues. Germline V lookup: CDR1 LNHDA, CDR2 SQIVND (reference sequence). CDR3 DNA sequence: TGTGCCAGTAGTATGGGAGGAGGTCAGCCCCAGCATTTT. Translation gives CASSMGGGQPQHF. Complete variable domain (other parts from reference TRBV19 and TRBJ1-5): DGGITQSPKYLFRKEGQNVTLSCEQNLNHDAMYWYRQDPGQGLRLIYYSQIVNDFQKGDIAEGYSVSREKKESFPLTVTSAQKNPTAFYLCASSMGGGQPQHFGDGTRLSIL.

This rearrangement joins TRBV5-4 to TRBJ2-7; weak D call: TRBD1 (5 bases). CDR3 length: 15 amino acids. V was clipped by 1 base and J by 4 bases, with 15 bases between them. The germline CDR1 and CDR2 sequences are SGHNT and YYREEE (reference sequence). The CDR3: CASSLRSGNRYEQYF. CDR3 sequence (DNA): TGTGCCAGCAGCTTGAGGTCAGGGAATAGGTACGAGCAGTACTTC.

This chain connects TRBV18 to TRBJ1-1; tentatively, D is TRBD1 (5 bases). With 6 bases removed from V and 4 bases from J, the gap between germline ends came to 15 bases. This CDR3 contains 14 residues. CDR1 KGHSH and CDR2 LQKENI come from the germline V gene. This CDR3 is CASSTDSGGTEAFF. CDR3 DNA: TGTGCCAGCTCTACTGACTCGGGGGGCACTGAAGCTTTCTTT. The entire variable domain, with the rest obtained from reference TRBV18 and TRBJ1-1, is as follows: NAGVMQNPRHLVRRRGQEARLRCSPMKGHSHVYWYRQLPEEGLKFMVYLQKENIIDESGMPKERFSAEFPKEGPSILRIQQVVRGDSAAYFCASSTDSGGTEAFFGQGTRLTVV.

This chain uses TRBV6-5 with TRBJ2-1; 10 nucleotides match TRBD2. Germline V gene sequence: CDR1 MNHEY, CDR2 SVGAGI. The CDR3 is 15 residues long. The junction had 12 bases not matched to a gene; V was cut back by 7 bases and J by 9 bases. CDR3 protein: CASIAGASGRREQFF. In nucleotides, the CDR3 is TGTGCCAGCATCGCAGGGGCTAGCGGGAGACGTGAGCAGTTCTTC.